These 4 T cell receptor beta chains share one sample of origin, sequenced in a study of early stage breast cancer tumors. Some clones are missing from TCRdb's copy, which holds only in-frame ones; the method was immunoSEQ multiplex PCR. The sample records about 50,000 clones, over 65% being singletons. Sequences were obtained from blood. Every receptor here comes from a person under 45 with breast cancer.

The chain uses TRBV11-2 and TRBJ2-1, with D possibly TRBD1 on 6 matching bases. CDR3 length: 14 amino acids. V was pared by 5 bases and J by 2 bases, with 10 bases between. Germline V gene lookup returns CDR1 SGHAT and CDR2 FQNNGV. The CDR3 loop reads CASSTRDTYNEQFF. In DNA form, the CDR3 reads TGTGCCAGCAGCACTCGGGACACCTACAATGAGCAGTTCTTC. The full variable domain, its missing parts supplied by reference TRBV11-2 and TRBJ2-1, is EAGVAQSPRYKIIEKRQSVAFWCNPISGHATLYWYQQILGQGPKLLIQFQNNGVVDDSQLPKDRFSAERLKGVDSTLKIQPAKLEDSAVYLCASSTRDTYNEQFFGPGTRLTVL.

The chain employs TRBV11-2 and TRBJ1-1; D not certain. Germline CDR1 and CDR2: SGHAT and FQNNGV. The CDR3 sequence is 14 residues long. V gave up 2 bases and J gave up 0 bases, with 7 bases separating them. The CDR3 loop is CASSLYSLNTEAFF. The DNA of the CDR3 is TGTGCCAGCAGCTTATATTCCCTGAACACTGAAGCTTTCTTT.

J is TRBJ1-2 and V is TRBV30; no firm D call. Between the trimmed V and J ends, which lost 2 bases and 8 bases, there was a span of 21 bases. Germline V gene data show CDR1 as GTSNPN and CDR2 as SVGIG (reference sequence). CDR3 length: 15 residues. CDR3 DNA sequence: TGTGCCTGGAGTAGGACTGTTGCCTTGGTCAGCGGCTACACCTTC. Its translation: CAWSRTVALVSGYTF.

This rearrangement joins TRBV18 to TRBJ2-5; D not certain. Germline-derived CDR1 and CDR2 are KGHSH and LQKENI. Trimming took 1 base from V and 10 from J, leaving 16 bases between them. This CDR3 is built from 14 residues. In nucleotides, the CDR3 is TGTGCCAGCTCACCACGAAGGGCAGGCAGTTTCCAGTACTTC. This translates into CASSPRRAGSFQYF.